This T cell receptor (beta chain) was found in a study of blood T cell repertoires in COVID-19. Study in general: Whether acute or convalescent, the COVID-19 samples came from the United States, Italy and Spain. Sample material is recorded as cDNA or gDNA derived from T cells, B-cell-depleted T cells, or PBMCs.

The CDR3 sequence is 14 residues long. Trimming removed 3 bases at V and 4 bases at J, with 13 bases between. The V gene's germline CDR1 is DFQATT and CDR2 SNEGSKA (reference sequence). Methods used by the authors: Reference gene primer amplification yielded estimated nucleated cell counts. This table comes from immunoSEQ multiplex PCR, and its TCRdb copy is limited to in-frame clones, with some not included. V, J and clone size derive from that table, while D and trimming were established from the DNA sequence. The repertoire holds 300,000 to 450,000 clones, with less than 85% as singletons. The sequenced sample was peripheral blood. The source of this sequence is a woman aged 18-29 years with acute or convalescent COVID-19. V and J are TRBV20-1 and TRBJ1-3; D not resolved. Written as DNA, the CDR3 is TGCAGTGCTAGTTTTTCGGGGAACGGAAACACCATATATTTT. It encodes CSASFSGNGNTIYF.